The rows below give T cell receptor beta chains drawn from one sample of a study of CDR3 diversity in severe acne. MiXCR, run by TCRdb on the PCR reads, gives a single entry per CDR3 protein. The sample shows about 97,000 distinct CDR3 sequences, approximately 47% of them seen only once. The specimen sequenced was blood. The origin of the receptors is a male donor with acne. CDR3s include the opening cysteine and the closing phenylalanine or tryptophan. The order of the fields is clone size, D gene, V gene, J gene, CDR3 DNA, CDR3 protein. D genes are given only for firm matches. Some rows mark clone size as missing; the rest say once, few, many or name a class of expanded clone.

medium-sized	.	TRBV7-2	TRBJ2-1	TGTGCCAGCAGCGTCAAAGGGAATGAGCAGTTCTTC	CASSVKGNEQFF
many	TRBD2	TRBV4-1	TRBJ2-7	TGCGCCAGCAGCTCCCCTCGGACTAGCGGGAGGGAAAAACCCTACGAGCAGTACTTC	CASSSPRTSGREKPYEQYF
.	.	TRBV5-1	TRBJ2-1	.	CDSSFYICSARVLAGVIGEQFF
few	.	TRBV11-1	TRBJ2-7	TGTGCCAGCAGCTTGGGGTTACTCTACGAGCAGTACTTC	CASSLGLLYEQYF
.	.	TRBV7-2	TRBJ1-1	TGTGCCAGCAGCCCCGATGGGGGGAACACTGAAGCTTTCTTT	CASSPDGGNTEAFF
.	TRBD2	TRBV29-1	TRBJ2-5	TGCAGCGTTATTATGACTAGCGGGGGCGGGGAGACCCAGTACTTC	CSVIMTSGGGETQYF
.	TRBD1	TRBV4-3	TRBJ1-2	TGCGCCAGCAGCCAAGAGTGGACAGGGGTCGGTGGCTACACCTTC	CASSQEWTGVGGYTF
many	.	TRBV11-2	TRBJ2-5	TGTGCCAGCAGCCCTCGACTAAGCTCGTACCAAGAGACCCAGTACTTC	CASSPRLSSYQETQYF
few	TRBD1	TRBV4-3	TRBJ1-1	TGCGCCAGCAGCCAAGATTGGGGGACAGGGGGCACTGAAGCTTTCTTT	CASSQDWGTGGTEAFF
many	.	TRBV10-3	TRBJ1-2	TGTGCCATCAGTGAAGGCAGGGCGATCTCTAACTATGGCTACACCTTC	CAISEGRAISNYGYTF
many	TRBD2	TRBV7-7	TRBJ2-1	TGTGCTAGCAGCGTTGGGAGGGGAGTAATGCACAATGAGCAGTTCTTC	CASSVGRGVMHNEQFF
.	.	TRBV6-6	TRBJ2-5	TGTGCCAGCAGCCCAGGGTGGGAAGAGACCCAGTACTTC	CASSPGWEETQYF
once	TRBD1	TRBV19	TRBJ2-1	TGTGCCGGTAGTATACAGGGGGTCACCGGGGAGCTGTTCTTC	CAGSIQGVTGELFF